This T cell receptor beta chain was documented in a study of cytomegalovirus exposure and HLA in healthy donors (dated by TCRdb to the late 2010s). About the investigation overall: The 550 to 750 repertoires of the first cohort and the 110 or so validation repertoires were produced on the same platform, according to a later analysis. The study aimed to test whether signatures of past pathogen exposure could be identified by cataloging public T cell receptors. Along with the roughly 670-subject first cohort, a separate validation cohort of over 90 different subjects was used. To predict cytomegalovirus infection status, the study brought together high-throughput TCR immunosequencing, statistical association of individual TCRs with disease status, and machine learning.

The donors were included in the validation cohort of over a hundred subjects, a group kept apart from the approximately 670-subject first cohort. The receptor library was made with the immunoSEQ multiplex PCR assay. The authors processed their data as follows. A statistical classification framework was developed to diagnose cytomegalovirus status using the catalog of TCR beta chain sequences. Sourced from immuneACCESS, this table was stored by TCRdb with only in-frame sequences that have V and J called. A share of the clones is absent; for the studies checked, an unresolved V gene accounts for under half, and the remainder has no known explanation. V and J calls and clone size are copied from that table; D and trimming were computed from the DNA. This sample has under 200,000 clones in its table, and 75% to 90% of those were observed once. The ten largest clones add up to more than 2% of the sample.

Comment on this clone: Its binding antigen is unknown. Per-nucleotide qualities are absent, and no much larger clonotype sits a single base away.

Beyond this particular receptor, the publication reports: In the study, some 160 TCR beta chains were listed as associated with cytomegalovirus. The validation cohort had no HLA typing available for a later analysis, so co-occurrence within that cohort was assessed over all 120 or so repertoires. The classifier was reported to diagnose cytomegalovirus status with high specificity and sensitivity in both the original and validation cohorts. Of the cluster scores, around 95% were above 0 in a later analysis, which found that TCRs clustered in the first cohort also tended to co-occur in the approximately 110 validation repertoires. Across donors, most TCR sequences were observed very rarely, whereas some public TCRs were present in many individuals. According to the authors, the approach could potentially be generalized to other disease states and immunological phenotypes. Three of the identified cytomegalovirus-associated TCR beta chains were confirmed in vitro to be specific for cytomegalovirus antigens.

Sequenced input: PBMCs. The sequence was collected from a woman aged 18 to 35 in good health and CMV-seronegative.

CDR3 loop: CASSLPLTSGSYTDTQYF. The nucleotide sequence reads TGTGCCAGCAGCTTGCCTCTCACTAGCGGGTCGTACACAGATACGCAGTATTTT. This chain joins TRBV7-2 to TRBJ2-3; TRBD2 lines up with 9 middle nucleotides. The CDR3, cysteine through phenylalanine, is 18 amino acids long. Here the CDR3 DNA is all that survives: 54 bases in frame from base 1. The germline V gene gives CDR1 as SGHTA and CDR2 as FQGNSA. Trimming leaves V shorter by 3 bases and J shorter by 2 bases, with the junction holding 12 bases beyond the gene matches.